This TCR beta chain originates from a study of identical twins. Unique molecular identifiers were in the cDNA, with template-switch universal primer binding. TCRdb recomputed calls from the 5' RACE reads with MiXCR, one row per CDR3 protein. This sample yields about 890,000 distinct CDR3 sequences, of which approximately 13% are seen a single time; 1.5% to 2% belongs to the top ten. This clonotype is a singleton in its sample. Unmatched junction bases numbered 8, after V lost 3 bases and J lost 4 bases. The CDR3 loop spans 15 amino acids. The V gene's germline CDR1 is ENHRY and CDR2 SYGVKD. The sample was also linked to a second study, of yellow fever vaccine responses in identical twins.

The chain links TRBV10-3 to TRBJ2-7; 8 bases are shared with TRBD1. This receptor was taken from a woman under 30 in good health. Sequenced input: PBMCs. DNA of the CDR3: TGTGCCATCAGTGACTCGGCAGGGGGCGATTACGAGCAGTACTTC. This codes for CAISDSAGGDYEQYF.